This is a list of T cell receptor beta chains from one sample in a study of blood T cells in healthy people across ages. TCRdb recomputed calls from the 5' RACE reads with MiXCR, one row per CDR3 protein. The repertoire includes roughly 700,000 distinct CDR3 sequences, 45% to 50% of them detected once, and roughly 30% sits in the top ten. Sequencing used blood. The receptors come from a woman aged 60-75 years in good health. The CDR3 runs from the conserved cysteine through the conserved F or W.

V: TRBV20-1
CDR3: CSAPLLADTQYF

V: TRBV28
CDR3: CASSSLRDLYRGRVADTQYF

V: TRBV28
CDR3: CASSGGDAASPHKPQHF

V: TRBV7-2
CDR3: CASSLSFGEDNSPLHF

V: TRBV29-1
CDR3: CSVEDLSAGATDTQYF

V: TRBV7-2
CDR3: CASSSSSGRSYNEQFF

V: TRBV20-1
CDR3: CSARDTNRGKNIQYF

V: TRBV9
CDR3: CASSPSGSSVYEQYF

V: TRBV4-2
CDR3: CASSRTGGPSNEKLFF

V: TRBV28
CDR3: CASSLGRKETQFF

V: TRBV7-9
CDR3: CATRRGGDEQYF

V: TRBV7-2
CDR3: CAGSSNSYNEQFF

V: TRBV9
CDR3: CASSVEPGGGDTQYF

V: TRBV27
CDR3: CASSLWGTGGNYGYTF

V: TRBV20-1
CDR3: CSAPGTLYEQYF

V: TRBV5-1
CDR3: CASSLYGVRNGSPPHF

V: TRBV18
CDR3: CASSPQGQGELYYGYTF

V: TRBV20-1
CDR3: CSARDRRGFSYEQYF

V: TRBV5-4
CDR3: CASSQESGANTGELFF

V: TRBV5-1
CDR3: CASSLAEYDGYTF

V: TRBV27
CDR3: CASMGDRGLRELFF

V: TRBV6-6
CDR3: CASSLSAGYNEQYF

V: TRBV7-9
CDR3: CASSLVGLVYEKLFF

V: TRBV7-2
CDR3: CASSRGGTGNTEAFF

V: TRBV28
CDR3: CASKPSGGPTDEQFF

V: TRBV7-2
CDR3: CASSYNRGGEQFF

V: TRBV5-1
CDR3: CTSSVGQTYNEQFF

V: TRBV28
CDR3: CASSSPEGEGYEQYF

V: TRBV3-1
CDR3: CASSQWTGYEKLFF

V: TRBV6-1
CDR3: CASSEGTGGAQYF

V: TRBV2
CDR3: CASKTSGRGNEQYF

V: TRBV20-1
CDR3: CSAIDPLRTEKQETQYF

V: TRBV28
CDR3: CASDGGGRNTEAFF

V: TRBV5-1
CDR3: CASSLEALAGYNEQFF

V: TRBV12-3/TRBV12-4
CDR3: CASSPSGRAGELFF

V: TRBV28
CDR3: CASSPRQKTAEAFF